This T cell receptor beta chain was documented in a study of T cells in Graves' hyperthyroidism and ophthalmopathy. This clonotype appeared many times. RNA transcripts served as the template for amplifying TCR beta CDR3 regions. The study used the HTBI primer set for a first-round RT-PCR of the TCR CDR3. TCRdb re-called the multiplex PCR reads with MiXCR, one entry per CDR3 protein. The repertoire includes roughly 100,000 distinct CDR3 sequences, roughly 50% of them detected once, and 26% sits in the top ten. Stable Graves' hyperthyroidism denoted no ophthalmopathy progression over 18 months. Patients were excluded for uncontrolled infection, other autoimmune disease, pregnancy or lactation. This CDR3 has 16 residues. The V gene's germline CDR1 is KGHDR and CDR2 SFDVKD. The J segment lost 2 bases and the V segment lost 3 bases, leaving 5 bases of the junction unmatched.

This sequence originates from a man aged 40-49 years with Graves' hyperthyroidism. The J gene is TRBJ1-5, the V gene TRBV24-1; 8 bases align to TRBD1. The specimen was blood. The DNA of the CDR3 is TGTGCCACCAGTGATGAGCAGGGGGCAGGCAATCAGCCCCAGCATTTT. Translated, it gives CATSDEQGAGNQPQHF.